This T cell receptor (beta chain) was retrieved from a study of cytomegalovirus exposure and HLA in healthy donors listed by TCRdb under 2017. With regard to the full study: In an earlier analysis of fewer than 750 of the donors, less than 350 Gb of sequence data and 100 million or so unique TCR beta sequences from roughly 180 million T cells were reported. An early release covering around 630 HLA-typed donors comprised 300 to 350 gigabases of sequencing data and tens of millions of unique TCR sequences. Of the roughly 410 genotyped donors, 65% to 90% were placed in the genetic ancestry cluster associated with self-reported Caucasian donors. The study aimed to test whether signatures of past pathogen exposure could be identified by cataloging public T cell receptors. Using immunosequencing, the study profiled T cell repertoires from around 670 subjects and related those repertoires to cytomegalovirus serostatus. A separate validation cohort of more than 100 different subjects was used in addition to the roughly 640-subject first cohort. The study combined high-throughput TCR immunosequencing, statistical association of individual TCRs with disease status, and machine learning to predict cytomegalovirus infection status. A later analysis re-examined previously published TCR beta repertoires from 500 to 700 donors and added high-resolution HLA genotyping to investigate patterns of TCR occurrence. Rather than drawing on any new phenotypic data, the later analysis identified candidate immune exposures from TCR beta sequences and the way those sequences occurred across donors. To decide whether each TCR beta V gene segment behaved as functional or pseudogenic, an earlier analysis of nearly 600 of the donors relied on high-throughput TCR beta sequencing. Donor age, sex, ethnicity and CMV serostatus were compiled together with the repertoire data. In a later genetic analysis, genome-wide SNP genotypes for about 55% of the 666 donors were used, and that subset was treated as a discovery cohort. Every discovery cohort repertoire had been produced on one sequencing platform. Class I and class II HLA loci were covered by the typing at four-digit resolution. The number of typed donors differed by locus: roughly 629-640 for A, B, C, DRB1 and DQB1; some 500 for DQA1; 600 to 610 for DPA1; and some 450 for DPB1. A handful of DR-DQ haplotypes were handled as single units for association and clustering because linkage in the cohort was strong. Among around 400 genotyped donors of the cohort, an average of approximately 200,000 unique TCR beta nucleotide sequences was sequenced per donor, of which 15% to 20% were non-productive. Overall results and qualifications from the work: In a later genetic analysis, fewer N-insertions in productive TCRs were reported among donors in an Asian-associated ancestry cluster than the roughly 710-donor mean. Cytomegalovirus status was reported to be diagnosed by the classifier with high specificity and sensitivity in both the original and validation cohorts. A later analysis reported that several top co-occurrence clusters appeared linked to parvovirus B19, influenza, CMV and Epstein-Barr virus. The 87-base-pair reads could not distinguish some IMGT-functional V segments, including TRBV6-2 and TRBV6-3, so those segments were excluded. This cohort had only TCR beta chains sequenced, and the lack of alpha or paired-chain data limited which features could be detected. In a later analysis, most CMV-associated TCR beta chains were found to appear HLA-restricted, with HLA associations seemingly driven largely by CMV exposure. Some 15 rarely observed V segments, including chromosome 9 orphons, were excluded from the earlier analysis of a few hundred of the donors because counts were too low. According to a later analysis, TCR association rates differed among HLA loci, with DRB1 alleles showing the most associated TCRs and HLA-C alleles showing the fewest. In a later analysis, HLA-associated TCR beta chains showed more clonal expansion and lower generation probabilities than non-associated chains that were equally common. In a later genetic analysis, a missense DCLRE1C variant was associated with V-gene and J-gene trimming of TCR beta chains, and the association was replicated in an independent cohort. A further reported finding was that TCR beta sequences accurately predicted the HLA-A and HLA-B alleles for most subjects in the first cohort. A later analysis associated about 16,000 TCR beta sequences with specific HLA alleles at a false discovery rate of 0.05. A cluster of highly shared sequence variants was judged likely to be a technical artifact of the sequencing pipeline. Sequencing depth was assumed to be roughly uniform across donors in the presence/absence analyses, though that assumption may not hold. When HLA alleles, especially DR and DQ, strongly co-occurred, attributing TCR associations to individual alleles was difficult. A total of 150 to 200 TCR beta chains were listed by the study as associated with cytomegalovirus. An earlier analysis of around 500 of the donors showed that most TCR beta V segments appeared in productive rearrangements either about 90% or about 30% of the time, which broadly matched IMGT annotations. Because some donors lacked HLA typing at each locus, the association tests relied only on the typed subset. CMV serostatus was the only immune exposure information available for the cohort. Most TCR sequences were observed very rarely across donors, whereas some public TCRs were present in many individuals. In vitro tests confirmed that three of the cytomegalovirus-associated TCR beta chains recognize cytomegalovirus antigens. Correlated functional status among segregating V segments might be attributable to linkage disequilibrium, but an unknown experimental factor could not be ruled out. The authors suggested that the approach could potentially be extended to other disease states and immunological phenotypes.

The receptor library was made with the immunoSEQ multiplex PCR assay. A mixture of 60 forward primers for TCR Vbeta segments and 13 reverse primers for TCR Jbeta segments was used in the multiplex PCR. A multiplex PCR assay on genomic DNA amplified the CDR3 region of rearranged TCR beta genes. The amplified TCR beta libraries were sequenced on the Illumina HiSeq System as 87-base-pair reads. As for how the authors treated the data: Across the 670 or so repertoires, a later analysis counted approximately 75 million unique TCR beta chains, approximately 10 million of which were shared by at least two donors. A nearest-neighbor algorithm error-corrected the raw reads and collapsed the reads into unique sequences, merging closely related sequences to remove PCR and sequencing errors. Alignment of CDR3 sequences to IMGT reference sequences was used to assign V, D and J gene segments. For a sequence to be retained, a match of at least six nucleotides was required to both a V gene segment and a J gene segment. A rearrangement counted as productive if the CDR3 had no stop codons and remained in frame with V and J, and every other rearrangement counted as non-productive. Following IMGT convention, CDR3 was defined as the stretch from the second conserved V-encoded cysteine up to the conserved J-encoded phenylalanine. The earlier analysis of approximately 590 of the donors excluded any sequence lacking an unambiguous match to a single V gene segment. An earlier analysis of some 500 of the donors classified V segments as functional when productive rearrangements were above 56.7% and as segregating when the standard deviation between donors was above 5%. A statistical classification framework was developed to diagnose cytomegalovirus status using the catalog of TCR beta chain sequences. In a later analysis, V and J genes were assigned by comparing TCR nucleotide sequences against IMGT/GENE-DB human TR gene sequences. Using the TCRdist pipeline, a later analysis assigned CDR3 sequences along with most-parsimonious VDJ recombination scenarios. A later analysis defined each TCR beta chain by its CDR3 amino acid sequence plus V-gene family, and excluded reads lacking a unique V-gene family. In a later analysis, a few hundred highly shared, low-generation-probability nucleotide sequences were removed to address suspected cross-contamination and a sequencing artifact. In a later analysis, a clonal expansion index for each public chain was calculated from normalized within-repertoire ranks of inferred template counts. In a later analysis, generation probabilities were computed with a VDJ recombination model fitted to out-of-frame rearrangements, and the resulting probabilities were checked against IGoR. Hypergeometric tests were used in a later analysis to score TCR-TCR, TCR-HLA and TCR-CMV co-occurrence, with a repertoire-size bias correction applied to the TCR pairs. A later analysis estimated false discovery rates by permuting HLA or CMV assignments 20 times. In a later analysis, co-occurring TCRs were grouped using DBSCAN, with TCRdist sequence similarity added in when clustering inside HLA-allele-positive subsets. Repertoires with fewer than 30,000 or more than 120,000 public chains were left out of co-occurrence clustering, as were about 5 repertoires with anomalous nucleotide sharing. TCRdb re-hosts the immuneACCESS table, in-frame sequences only. Its copies lack some clones; in the studies checked, an unresolved V gene accounts for under half of them, and the cause for the rest is not known. The D gene and trimming were derived from the DNA, and the V and J assignments and clone size from that table. The sample table holds around 150,000 clones, of which about 82% were seen once. Roughly 3.4% of the sample is taken by the ten largest.

From a lookup of the germline V gene, CDR1 and CDR2 are MDHEN and SYDVKM. Spanning cysteine to phenylalanine, the CDR3 consists of 14 amino acids. Only CDR3 DNA remains: 42 bases, in frame from the first base. The germline ends are 11 bases apart after V is trimmed by 6 bases and J by 0 bases. With regard to this clone: The clone's antigen remains unknown. Base qualities are not recorded, but no much larger clone differs from it by a single base.

The cohort comprised some 730 healthy bone marrow donors. At the time of sampling, every cohort member was nominally healthy, though immune exposures that went unrecorded were likely present. The donor was CMV seronegative and was included in the group of a few hundred seronegative cohort members. Every donor gave a peripheral blood sample, and the peripheral blood mononuclear cells from that sample were used for TCR beta sequencing. The Qiagen DNeasy Blood Extraction Kit was used to extract genomic DNA from the blood cell samples. This receptor was obtained from a male donor in good health and CMV-seronegative. The source material was PBMCs. The chain uses TRBV28 and TRBJ1-1; the D gene remains uncertain. The DNA sequence is as follows: TGTGCCAGCAGACGAGGGAAACTGAACACTGAAGCTTTCTTT. Its product reads: CASRRGKLNTEAFF. The CDR3, completed at both ends by the reference TRBV28 and TRBJ1-1 genes, gives the full variable domain DVKVTQSSRYLVKRTGEKVFLECVQDMDHENMFWYRQDPGLGLRLIYFSYDVKMKEKGDIPEGYSVSREKKERFSLILESASTNQTSMYLCASRRGKLNTEAFFGQGTRLTVV.